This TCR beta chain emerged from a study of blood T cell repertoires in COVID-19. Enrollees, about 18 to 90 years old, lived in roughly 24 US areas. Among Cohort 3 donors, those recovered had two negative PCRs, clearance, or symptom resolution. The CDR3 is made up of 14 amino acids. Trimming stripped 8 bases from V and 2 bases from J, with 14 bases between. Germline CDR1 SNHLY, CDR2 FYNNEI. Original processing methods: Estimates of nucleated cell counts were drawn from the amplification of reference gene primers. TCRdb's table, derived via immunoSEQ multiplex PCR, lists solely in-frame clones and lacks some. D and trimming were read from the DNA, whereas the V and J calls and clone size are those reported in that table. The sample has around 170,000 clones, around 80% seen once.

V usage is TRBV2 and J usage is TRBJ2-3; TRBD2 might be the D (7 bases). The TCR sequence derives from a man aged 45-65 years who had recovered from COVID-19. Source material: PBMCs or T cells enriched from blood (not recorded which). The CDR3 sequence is CASRAGAITDTQYF. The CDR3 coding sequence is TGTGCCAGCCGGGCGGGGGCTATCACAGATACGCAGTATTTT.